A single sample is the source of the 15 T cell receptor beta chains below, sequenced in a study of low-dose radiotherapy and immunotherapy resistance in tumors. Primers targeting TRAV and TRBV primed first-strand cDNA, covering alpha and beta chains. PCR amplification of the TCRs was performed with Phusion for 20 PCR cycles, and it relied on a constant-region primer together with a V-primer adapter. TCRdb analysed the reads with MiXCR anew, one entry per CDR3 protein. The sample lists approximately 15,000 distinct CDR3 sequences; 60% were seen once. These receptor sequences come from a human donor with advanced metastatic prostate, ovarian, gallbladder or colorectal cancer (not recorded which). This table probably holds off-target reads from a library built for another chain.

This clonotype occurred a few times. The chain recombines TRBV12-3 or TRBV12-4 with TRBJ1-5; D perhaps matches TRBD1 (6 bases). The CDR3 consists of 13 residues. V shed 5 bases and J shed 4 bases, with 9 bases lying between them. CDR3 DNA: TGTGCCAGCAGTGCAGGGGCGAATCAGCCCCAGCATTTT. Protein sequence: CASSAGANQPQHF.

The V call is TRBV7-2, the J call TRBJ2-7; D gene uncertain. This CDR3 spans 14 amino acids. CDR1 is SGHTA and CDR2 is FQGNSA in the germline V gene. Trimming took 6 bases from V and 5 from J, leaving 17 bases between them. CDR3 sequence reads: CASRHPTKGNEQYF. The CDR3, as DNA: TGTGCCAGCAGACACCCTACTAAGGGAAACGAGCAGTACTTC.

The V and J genes are TRBV20-1 and TRBJ2-5; D is unclear. CDR1 is DFQATT and CDR2 is SNEGSKA in the germline V gene (reference sequence). Trimming took 4 bases from V and 2 from J, leaving 5 bases between them. The CDR3 runs 11 residues. For the CDR3, the DNA is TGCAGTGCTAACACGCAAGAGACCCAGTACTTC. It specifies CSANTQETQYF.

This clonotype was observed a few times. The V call is TRBV18, the J call TRBJ2-3; 13 bases are a match to TRBD2. The CDR3 is made up of 20 amino acids. Germline CDR1 and CDR2: KGHSH and LQKENI. After removal of 2 bases from V and 0 bases from J, the junction contained 11 bases not matched to a gene. This CDR3 is CASSPKPETSGGTSTDTQYF. The DNA for the CDR3 is TGTGCCAGCTCACCAAAACCCGAGACTAGCGGGGGGACTAGCACAGATACGCAGTATTTT.

This rearrangement joins TRBV7-2 to TRBJ2-5; 10 bases match TRBD2. The CDR3 contains 13 residues. V dropped 7 bases and J dropped 5; count of bases not matched to a gene: 4. CDR1 and CDR2 (germline): SGHTA, FQGNSA. CDR3 coding DNA: TGTGCCAGCAAGCGGGAGGGCCCGGAGACCCAGTACTTC. It specifies CASKREGPETQYF.

This chain uses TRBV14 with TRBJ2-1, with D possibly being TRBD2 (5 bases). Trimming took off 1 base at V and 2 bases at J, with 12 bases between the two ends. Germline V CDR1 and CDR2: SGHDN, FVKESK. The CDR3 is 16 residues long. CDR3 protein: CASSQVAPPAYNEQFF. The CDR3 nucleotides are TGTGCCAGCAGCCAAGTAGCGCCCCCTGCCTACAATGAGCAGTTCTTC.

In its sample, this clonotype was seen a few times. J is TRBJ1-5 and V is TRBV19; perhaps TRBD1 as D (6 bases). V dropped 6 bases and J dropped 3 bases, with 15 bases sitting between them. The germline V gene has CDR1 LNHDA and CDR2 SQIVND (reference sequence). The length of the CDR3 is 15 residues. The CDR3 DNA reads as TGTGCCAGTAGAAAACAGGGAGATAACAATCAGCCCCAGCATTTT. It is translated as CASRKQGDNNQPQHF.

V gene TRBV6-2 or TRBV6-3 combines with J gene TRBJ1-5; TRBD1 matches at 7 bases. The CDR3 is 16 residues long. The V gene end was trimmed by 6 bases and the J gene end by 1 base; junction bases not matched to a gene: 9. Germline CDR1 and CDR2: MNHEY and SVGEGT. The DNA for the CDR3 is TGTGCCAGCAGCGCATGGACAGGTCGAAGCAATCAGCCCCAGCATTTT. This encodes CASSAWTGRSNQPQHF.

This clonotype was detected only a few times. The rearrangement joins TRBV12-3 or TRBV12-4 to TRBJ2-6, with D possibly being TRBD1 (5 bases). The germline V and J ends were trimmed by 4 bases and 3 bases, with 10 bases remaining between them. The CDR3 covers 15 residues. CDR3 amino acids: CASSSAGLGANVLTF. DNA of the CDR3: TGTGCCAGCAGTTCGGCAGGGCTTGGGGCCAACGTCCTGACTTTC.

In this sample, this clonotype turned up once. The chain recombines TRBV10-1 with TRBJ2-3; D is perhaps TRBD2 (6 bases). This CDR3 has 13 amino acids. V lost 5 bases to trimming and J lost 2 bases, with 8 bases between them. CDR1 WNHNN and CDR2 SYGVQD come from the germline V gene (reference sequence). The CDR3 nucleotides read TGCGCCAGCAGTCGGGACTCCACAGATACGCAGTATTTT. Its translation is CASSRDSTDTQYF.

This clonotype turned up a few times. The genes are TRBV28 and TRBJ1-3; TRBD1 matches 8 bases. CDR3 length: 16 amino acids. Trimming removed 6 bases from V and 0 bases from J; junction bases left unmatched: 7. Germline CDR1 reads MDHEN; CDR2 reads SYDVKM. The CDR3 bases are TGTGCCAGCAGGCGGGACAGGATGACCTCTGGAAACACCATATATTTT. It translates to CASRRDRMTSGNTIYF.

The J gene is TRBJ2-1, the V gene TRBV12-3 or TRBV12-4; perhaps TRBD1 as D (5 bases). V gave up 6 bases and J gave up 3 bases, with 9 bases separating them. CDR3 size: 13 residues. In DNA, the CDR3 is TGTGCCAGCAGCGCAGGGCTCTACAATGAGCAGTTCTTC. Translating it yields CASSAGLYNEQFF.

The chain recombines TRBV5-1 with TRBJ1-3, with 7 bases aligning to TRBD1. The CDR3 is made up of 15 amino acids. Trimming at V came to 4 bases and at J to 2 bases, leaving 6 bases not matched to a gene. Per the germline V gene, CDR1 is SGHRS and CDR2 is YFSETQ. The CDR3 DNA is TGCGCCAGCAGCCAGACGACAGGGCCTGGAAACACCATATATTTT. Its protein product is CASSQTTGPGNTIYF. Full variable domain (remainder filled in from reference TRBV5-1 and TRBJ1-3): KAGVTQTPRYLIKTRGQQVTLSCSPISGHRSVSWYQQTPGQGLQFLFEYFSETQRNKGNFPGRFSGRQFSNSRSEMNVSTLELGDSALYLCASSQTTGPGNTIYFGEGSWLTVV.

This clonotype came up a few times. The CDR3 here is CASLAANTGELFF. In DNA form, the CDR3 reads TGTGCCAGTCTAGCGGCTAACACCGGGGAGCTGTTTTTT. V and J are TRBV28 and TRBJ2-2; 7 bases are a match to TRBD2. The CDR3 loop spans 13 amino acids. V trimming: 9 bases; J trimming: 2 bases; junction bases outside the gene matches: 3. Germline V gene sequence: CDR1 MDHEN, CDR2 SYDVKM.

This clonotype was seen just once. The chain joins TRBV21-1 to TRBJ2-7; the table gives TRBD1 as D, unverified against the DNA. TRBV21-1 is classified as a pseudogene. The length of the CDR3 is 17 residues. The CDR3 sequence is CASPTRIDRAVSYEQYF. CDR3 DNA sequence: TGTGCCAGCCCGACCCGGATCGACAGGGCCGTTTCCTACGAGCAGTACTTC.